The T cell receptor (beta chain) under discussion was sequenced for a study of T-cell memory formation after mild COVID-19. This clonotype has a handful of counts. Its target is not known. General observations from the study: Contracting CD4+ clones were located mainly in CM and EM, and CD8+ clones in EMRA. Day 37-peaking second-wave clones had unconfirmed SARS-CoV-2 specificity. A second wave expanding day 15 to 37 was CD4+-biased; contracting clones were balanced. Cross-reactive memory seemingly joined, as some responding clones were found in pre-infection memory.

Germline V gene lookup returns CDR1 DFQATT and CDR2 SNEGSKA (reference sequence). This CDR3 comprises 15 residues. Trimming took off 1 base at V and 5 bases at J, with 17 bases between the two ends. TCRdb analysed the 5' RACE reads with MiXCR anew, one entry per CDR3 protein. The data hold some 320,000 distinct CDR3 sequences, with 15% to 20% observed a single time. J is TRBJ2-5 and V is TRBV20-1; TRBD1 is a possible D gene (6 bases). The sequenced sample was PBMCs or a T cell subset sorted from them (not recorded which). The TCR was taken from a man aged 18 to 30 who had mild COVID-19 (a few samples of this study predate the infection). Cell type and time point are not known. The CDR3 DNA is TGCAGTGCTAGAGGCCGGGACACACACATGGAGACCCAGTACTTC. It specifies CSARGRDTHMETQYF.